This TCR beta chain is drawn from a study of shared clonotypes between healthy human individuals. Study-wide background: Donors consisted of a couple of women and a few men between 18 and 49. For every donor, three CD4 naive, three CD4 memory, two CD8 naive and one CD8 memory plates were used.

Sequenced by immunoSEQ multiplex PCR; TCRdb stores in-frame clones only, minus some. The sample has some 2,100,000 clones, about 92% seen once. Germline V lookup: CDR1 GTSNPN, CDR2 SVGIG (reference sequence). CDR3 length: 13 amino acids. Trimming removed 4 bases at V and 6 bases at J, with 12 bases between. Naive CD8 populations comprised CD45RO-negative cells positively selected for CCR7, excluding terminally differentiated effector memory CD45RA+ cells. Remarks on this clone: The antigen is not known.

Overall study findings and caveats: A few donors held approximately 4.5% of naive CD4 clonotypes in common.

This chain joins TRBV30 and TRBJ1-4; no clear D gene. The sample comprised naive CD8+ T cells from PBMCs. The source is a man younger than 35 in good health. Some clones in this sample may be carry-over from other donors' samples. The CDR3 sequence: CAWTGLGDEKLFF. As DNA, the CDR3 is TGTGCCTGGACCGGGCTCGGGGATGAAAAACTGTTTTTT.